This T cell receptor (beta chain) was captured by sequencing in a study of T cells after yellow fever vaccination. Findings and caveats of the study: Contamination by abundant bulk-population clonotypes could be present in FACS-sorted repertoires.

5'RACE template switching added a universal primer site and UMIs to TCR cDNA. TCRdb re-derived calls from the 5' RACE reads in MiXCR, one entry per CDR3 protein. The sample holds about 350,000 distinct CDR3 sequences, 9.5% to 15% seen once. This clonotype was observed a few times. Antigen: not known. The input for sequencing was CD4+ T cells sorted from PBMCs, taken 15 days after the yellow fever booster vaccination. This receptor was obtained from a man aged 18 to 30 who received the YFV17D yellow fever vaccine.

The CDR3, as DNA: TGCGCCAGCAGCGTGGACAGCAGCAACACTGAAGCTTTCTTT. Amino acid sequence: CASSVDSSNTEAFF. The chain carries TRBV5-1 and TRBJ1-1; a possible D gene is TRBD1 (6 bases). The germline CDR1 and CDR2 sequences are SGHRS and YFSETQ. The CDR3 is made up of 14 amino acids. Trimming removed 4 bases at V and 2 bases at J, with 12 bases between. Based on the CDR3 plus reference TRBV5-1 and TRBJ1-1, the full variable domain is KAGVTQTPRYLIKTRGQQVTLSCSPISGHRSVSWYQQTPGQGLQFLFEYFSETQRNKGNFPGRFSGRQFSNSRSEMNVSTLELGDSALYLCASSVDSSNTEAFFGQGTRLTVV.